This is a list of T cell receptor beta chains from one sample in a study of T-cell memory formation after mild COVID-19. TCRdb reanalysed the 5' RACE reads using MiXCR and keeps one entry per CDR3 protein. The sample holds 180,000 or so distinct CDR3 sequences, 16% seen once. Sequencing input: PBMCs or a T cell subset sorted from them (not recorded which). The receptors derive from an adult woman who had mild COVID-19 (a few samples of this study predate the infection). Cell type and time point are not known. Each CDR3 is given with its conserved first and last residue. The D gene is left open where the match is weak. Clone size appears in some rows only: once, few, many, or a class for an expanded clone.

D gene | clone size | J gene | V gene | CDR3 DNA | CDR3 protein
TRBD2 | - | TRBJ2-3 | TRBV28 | TGTGCCAGCAGCCCAGCCGGGACTAGCGGGAGTAGGGATACGCAGTATTTT | CASSPAGTSGSRDTQYF
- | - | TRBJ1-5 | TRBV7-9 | TGTGCCAGCAGCTTATCAGGGGCGAGCAATCAGCCCCAGCATTTT | CASSLSGASNQPQHF
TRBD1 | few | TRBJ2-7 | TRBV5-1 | TGCGCCAGCAGCTTGGACCCACCGGGACAGGGAGCCTCCGAGCAGTACTTC | CASSLDPPGQGASEQYF
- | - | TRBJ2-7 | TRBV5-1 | TGCGCCAGCAGCTTGGCGGCCGGAAACTACGAGCAGTACTTC | CASSLAAGNYEQYF
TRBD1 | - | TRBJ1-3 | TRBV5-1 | TGCGCCAGCAGCTTCATAGGGACAGGAGAAGGAAACACCATATATTTT | CASSFIGTGEGNTIYF
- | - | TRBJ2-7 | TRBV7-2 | TGTGCCAGCAGCTTGTCCGGGTCTAACTACGAGCAGTACTTC | CASSLSGSNYEQYF
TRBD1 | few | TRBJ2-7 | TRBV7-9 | TGTGCCAGCAGCCGAACAGGGGCCACCTACGAGCAGTACTTC | CASSRTGATYEQYF
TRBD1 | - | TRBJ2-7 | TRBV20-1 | TGCAGTGCTAGAGATCCGAAAAGGGGGCCTGCCTCCTACGAGCAGTACTTC | CSARDPKRGPASYEQYF
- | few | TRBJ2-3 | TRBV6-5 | TGTGCCAGCAGACGAGACCGGGCAGATACGCAGTATTTT | CASRRDRADTQYF
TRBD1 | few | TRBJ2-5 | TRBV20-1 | TGCAGTGCGCCTCACAGGGGTCGGGAGACCCAGTACTTC | CSAPHRGRETQYF
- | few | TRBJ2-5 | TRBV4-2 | TGTGCCAGCAGCCAAGGCAATAGCAGACAAGAGACCCAGTACTTC | CASSQGNSRQETQYF
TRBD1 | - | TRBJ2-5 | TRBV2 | TGTGCCAGCAAAAGCAGGGGGCCCCAAGAGACCCAGTACTTC | CASKSRGPQETQYF
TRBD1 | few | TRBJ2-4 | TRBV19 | TGTGCCAGTAAACCGGGACAGATGAAAAACATTCAGTACTTC | CASKPGQMKNIQYF
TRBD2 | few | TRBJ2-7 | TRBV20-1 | TGCAGTGCTAGAGGTAGCGGGTTCTCCCACGAGCAGTACTTC | CSARGSGFSHEQYF
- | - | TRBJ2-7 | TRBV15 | TGTGCCACCAGTAACCCCGGGGAATGGAACGAGCAGTACTTC | CATSNPGEWNEQYF
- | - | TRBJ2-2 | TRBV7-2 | TGTGCCAGCAGCTTAGGAAAAAGGAACACCGGGGAGCTGTTTTTT | CASSLGKRNTGELFF
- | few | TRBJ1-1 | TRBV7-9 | TGTGCCAGCAGCTTATTCCCCCGGCGGGCTAACACTGAAGCTTTCTTT | CASSLFPRRANTEAFF
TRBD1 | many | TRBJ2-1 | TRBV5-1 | TGCGCCAGCAGCTTGGCAGGGGGCCGGTATGAGCAGTTCTTC | CASSLAGGRYEQFF
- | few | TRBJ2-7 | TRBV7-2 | TGTGCCAGCACCAGCGGCACTTCCTACGAGCAGTACTTC | CASTSGTSYEQYF
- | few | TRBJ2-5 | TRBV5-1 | TGCGCCAGCAGCCAGTATGGGGGGAGAGAGACCCAGTACTTC | CASSQYGGRETQYF
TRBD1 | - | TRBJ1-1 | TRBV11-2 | TGTGCCAGCAGCTTAGGACAGGGTAGGACTGAAGCTTTCTTT | CASSLGQGRTEAFF
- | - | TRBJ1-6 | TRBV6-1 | TGTGCCAGCAGTGAGCTCCGGGCCTCGGGATCACCCCTCCACTTT | CASSELRASGSPLHF
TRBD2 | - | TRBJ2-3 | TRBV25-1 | TGTGCCAGCAGTGACAGCGGGAGTTCGTATACGCAGTATTTT | CASSDSGSSYTQYF
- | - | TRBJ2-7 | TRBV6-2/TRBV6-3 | TGTGCCAGCAGTTACGACGGGTCCGGGAACGAGCAGTACTTC | CASSYDGSGNEQYF
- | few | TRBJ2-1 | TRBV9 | TGTGCCAGCAGCGTAGAGGGGTATGGGGAAAATGAGCAGTTCTTC | CASSVEGYGENEQFF
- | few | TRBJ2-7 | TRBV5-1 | TGCGCCAGCAGCTTGGTGGACAGCGCCTACGAGCAGTACTTC | CASSLVDSAYEQYF
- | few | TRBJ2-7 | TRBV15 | TGTGCCACCAGCAGAACCGTCATGGAGGGGATCCACGAGCAGTACTTC | CATSRTVMEGIHEQYF
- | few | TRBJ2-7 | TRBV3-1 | TGTGCCTCAGCCCCGACAGGGACTTACGAGCAGTACTTC | CASAPTGTYEQYF
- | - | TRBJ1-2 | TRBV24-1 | TGTGCCACCAGTGATTTGCCTGAGGACGGCTACACCTTC | CATSDLPEDGYTF
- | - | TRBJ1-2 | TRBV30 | TGTGCCTGGAGTGTACTTTCGACAGGAGATGGCTACACCTTC | CAWSVLSTGDGYTF
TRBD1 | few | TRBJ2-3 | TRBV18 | TGTGCCAGCTCACCTTGGGACAGTTCCTCACCAGATACGCAGTATTTT | CASSPWDSSSPDTQYF
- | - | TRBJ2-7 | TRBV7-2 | TGTGCCAGCAGCCAGATCCATTACTTACCCTACGAGCAGTACTTC | CASSQIHYLPYEQYF
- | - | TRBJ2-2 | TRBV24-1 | TGTGCCACCACGGGAGAAGGGCACACCGGGGAGCTGTTTTTT | CATTGEGHTGELFF
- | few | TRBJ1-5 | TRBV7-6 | TGTGCCAGCAGCTTAGAGTTCAATCAGCCCCAGCATTTT | CASSLEFNQPQHF
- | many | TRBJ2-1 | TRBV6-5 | TGTGCCAGCAGTTCCAGCCTGGGGTTTGAGCAGTTCTTC | CASSSSLGFEQFF
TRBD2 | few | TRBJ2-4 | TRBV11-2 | TGTGCCAGCAGCCCGGGGACTAGCGGGCGCGGGAACATTCAGTACTTC | CASSPGTSGRGNIQYF
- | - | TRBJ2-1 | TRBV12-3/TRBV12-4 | TGTGCCAGCAGTAGCCGGGACCCCGCCTACAATGAGCAGTTCTTC | CASSSRDPAYNEQFF
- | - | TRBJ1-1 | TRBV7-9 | TGTGCCAGCAGCCTAAGACAAGGAGGAAGGATGAACACTGAAGCTTTCTTT | CASSLRQGGRMNTEAFF
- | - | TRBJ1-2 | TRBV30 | TGTGCCTGGAGTCGGGACGAAAACTATGGCTACACCTTC | CAWSRDENYGYTF
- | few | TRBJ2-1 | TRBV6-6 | TGTGCCAGCAATGTTGGGGGAAATGAGCAGTTCTTC | CASNVGGNEQFF
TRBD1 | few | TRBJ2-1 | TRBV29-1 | TGCAGCGTTGATAGGACAGGGGGGGGGAGTGAGCAGTTCTTC | CSVDRTGGGSEQFF
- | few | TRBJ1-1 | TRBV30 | TGTGCCTGGCACAACAAGAACACTGAAGCTTTCTTT | CAWHNKNTEAFF
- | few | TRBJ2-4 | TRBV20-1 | TGCAGTGCCCCCTCCACAGCTACGAACATTCAGTACTTC | CSAPSTATNIQYF
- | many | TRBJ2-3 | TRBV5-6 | TGTGCCAGCAGCTTGGCTACCGCAGATACGCAGTATTTT | CASSLATADTQYF
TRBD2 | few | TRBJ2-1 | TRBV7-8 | TGTGCCAGCAGCGCCCGACTAGCGCCCGAGTACAATGAGCAGTTCTTC | CASSARLAPEYNEQFF
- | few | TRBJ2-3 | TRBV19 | TGTGCCAGTAGTATCCAGGGGCAGGGGGATACGCAGTATTTT | CASSIQGQGDTQYF
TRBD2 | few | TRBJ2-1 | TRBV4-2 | TGTGCCAGCAGCGAGCGGGGGGCCCACTCCTACAATGAGCAGTTCTTC | CASSERGAHSYNEQFF